The 7 T cell receptor beta chains below all came from one sample that was sequenced in a study of beta chain features in type 1 diabetes. Expressed TCRB transcripts got sequenced, as all isolated RNA was reverse transcribed. Repertoires were generated with immunoSEQ multiplex PCR, while TCRdb's copy carries only in-frame clones and drops some. The profile covers some 220,000 clones, with approximately 10% appearing a single time and 1% to 1.5% taken by the ten largest. Sequencing used central memory CD4+ T cells from blood. Receptors originate from a man between 18 and 35 years old in good health.

This clone occurred a few times. The rearrangement joins TRBV4-3 to TRBJ2-7; 8 bases map to TRBD2. The length of the CDR3 is 17 residues. The germline CDR1 and CDR2 sequences are LGHNA and YSLEER. Trimming cost V 3 bases and J 1 base; bases outside gene matches: 11. CDR3 sequence reads: CASSQGSPGLDSYEQYF. In DNA form, the CDR3 reads TGCGCCAGCAGCCAGGGATCCCCGGGACTAGATTCCTACGAGCAGTACTTC.

In its sample, this clone was seen a few times. This chain connects TRBV15 to TRBJ2-7; no definite D call. The CDR3 covers 15 residues. V lost 3 bases and J lost 0, with 12 bases in between. The germline CDR1 and CDR2 sequences are LNHNV and YYDKDF (reference sequence). The CDR3 reads CATSRRSASSYEQYF. For the CDR3, the DNA is TGTGCCACCAGCAGGAGGTCGGCCAGCTCCTACGAGCAGTACTTC.

This clone was seen a few times. This sequence joins TRBV15 and TRBJ1-1; D is uncertain. V lost 1 base, J lost 4 bases, and 10 bases lay in between. The CDR3 sequence is 14 residues long. Germline CDR1 LNHNV, CDR2 YYDKDF (reference sequence). DNA for the CDR3: TGTGCCACCAGCAGAGGCGGGCCGGGCACTGAAGCTTTCTTT. It specifies CATSRGGPGTEAFF.

The chain is built from TRBV7-2 and TRBJ2-5; TRBD2 might be the D (5 bases). Per germline, CDR1 SGHTA and CDR2 FQGNSA. CDR3 length equals 15 residues. Trimming left V 2 bases short and J 2 bases short, with 12 bases between. The CDR3 protein is CASSLSGTHQETQYF. The CDR3, as DNA: TGTGCCAGCAGCTTAAGCGGCACCCATCAAGAGACCCAGTACTTC.

This clone was observed a handful of times. V gene TRBV20-1 combines with J gene TRBJ2-1, with D hard to call. CDR3 length: 10 amino acids. Looked up from germline, CDR1 is DFQATT and CDR2 is SNEGSKA (reference sequence). V lost 6 bases, J lost 7 bases, and 7 bases lay in between. CDR3 residues: CSAIWNEQFF. DNA for the CDR3: TGCAGTGCGATCTGGAATGAGCAGTTCTTC.

V usage is TRBV6-5 and J usage is TRBJ2-3; D remains ambiguous. V was clipped by 6 bases and J by 1 base, with 8 bases between them. Germline V CDR1 and CDR2: MNHEY, SVGAGI. The CDR3 covers 13 residues. The CDR3 spells CASRTPGTDTQYF. The CDR3 DNA follows: TGTGCCAGCAGAACGCCGGGCACAGATACGCAGTATTTT.

This clone was observed a few times. The gene calls are TRBV15 and TRBJ2-3; possibly TRBD2 for D (6 bases). CDR1 is LNHNV and CDR2 is YYDKDF in the germline V gene (reference sequence). The CDR3 runs to 15 residues. The V end lost 1 base, the J end lost 6 bases, and 14 bases lay between the germline ends. The CDR3 spells CATSRAGDLRDTQYF. Written as DNA, the CDR3 is TGTGCCACCAGCAGAGCGGGAGACTTGCGGGATACGCAGTATTTT.